The 5 T cell receptor beta chains below come from one sample, sequenced in a study of cytomegalovirus exposure and HLA in healthy donors. Vbeta (60) and Jbeta (13) primers were used in the PCR. Generated by immunoSEQ multiplex PCR, the TCRdb table keeps only in-frame clones and is missing some. This table holds about 130,000 clones, 70% to 75% found once. Sequencing input: PBMCs. These receptors originate from a woman aged 40 to 50 in good health and CMV-seropositive.

The CDR3 spells CASSSGQGRDEQYF. The CDR3 DNA reads as TGTGCCAGCAGTTCGGGACAGGGGAGGGACGAGCAGTACTTC. This sequence joins TRBV28 and TRBJ2-7, with TRBD1 matching 10 bases. Germline trimming cut 4 bases from V and 5 bases from J; bases unmatched to any gene: 5. Germline loops: CDR1 MDHEN, CDR2 SYDVKM. The CDR3 has 14 amino acids.

V gene TRBV7-2 combines with J gene TRBJ2-1, with 7 bases lining up with TRBD2. Germline loops: CDR1 SGHTA, CDR2 FQGNSA. V trimming: 6 bases; J trimming: 3 bases; junction bases outside the gene matches: 5. This CDR3 has 14 residues. Here the CDR3 DNA reads TGTGCCAGCAGTTCCGAGCGGGGCTACAATGAGCAGTTCTTC. Protein product: CASSSERGYNEQFF.

The CDR3 spells CASSRVGLSNQPQHF. CDR3 sequence (DNA): TGTGCCAGCAGCCGGGTCGGACTAAGCAATCAGCCCCAGCATTTT. The V call is TRBV9, the J call TRBJ1-5; D is unclear. Deletions cut 4 bases from V and 1 base from J, with 12 bases between. Germline CDR1 reads SGDLS; CDR2 reads YYNGEE. CDR3 length: 15 residues.

CDR3 protein: CASSQAQGAGTGELFF. The CDR3 DNA reads as TGTGCCAGCAGCCAAGCACAGGGGGCCGGCACCGGGGAGCTGTTTTTT. The V and J genes are TRBV4-2 and TRBJ2-2; 9 bases map to TRBD1. Germline CDR1 LGHNA, CDR2 YNFKEQ. The CDR3 runs 16 residues. V was clipped by 1 base and J by 4 bases; unmatched bases: 4.

The chain links TRBV25-1 to TRBJ1-6, with 7 positions matching TRBD1. Germline assignment: CDR1 MGHDK and CDR2 SYGVNS. CDR3 length: 14 residues. V dropped 2 bases and J dropped 7; count of bases not matched to a gene: 2. The CDR3 coding sequence is TGTGCCAGCAGTGAACCGGGACAGAATTCACCCCTCCACTTT. This gives the protein CASSEPGQNSPLHF.